Presented here are 6 T cell receptor beta chains from one specimen sequenced in a study of T cells in Graves' hyperthyroidism and ophthalmopathy. What was amplified from RNA transcripts were TCR beta CDR3 regions. Researchers ran a first-round RT-PCR on the TCR CDR3 using the HTBI primer set. TCRdb fed the multiplex PCR reads into MiXCR, producing one record per CDR3 protein. This table holds more than 500,000 distinct CDR3 sequences, around 15% found once. Source material: blood. The origin of the receptors is a woman aged 25 to 45 with Graves' ophthalmopathy.

The table lists this clonotype with many counts. V gene TRBV4-3 combines with J gene TRBJ2-1, with 7 bases lining up with TRBD1. With 2 bases clipped from V and 3 bases from J, the junction kept 10 bases outside the gene matches. This CDR3 contains 17 residues. Germline CDR1 LGHNA, CDR2 YSLEER. The CDR3: CASSQLRGLVDYNEQFF. As DNA, the CDR3 is TGCGCCAGCAGCCAACTCAGGGGGTTAGTAGACTACAATGAGCAGTTCTTC.

The genes are TRBV4-2 and TRBJ2-7, with 9 positions matching TRBD1. There are 17 residues in the CDR3. Germline V gives CDR1 LGHNA, CDR2 YNFKEQ. With V trimmed by 1 base and J by 4 bases, 11 bases remained unmatched. This CDR3 reads CASSQGPDRGSSYEQYF. The CDR3 coding sequence is TGTGCCAGCAGCCAAGGTCCCGACAGGGGGTCCTCGTACGAGCAGTACTTC.

A few counts support this clonotype. This could be a read error, since a much larger clone is one nucleotide away. The chain is built from TRBV6-2 or TRBV6-3 and TRBJ2-2; the D is unclear. The CDR3 extends over 13 amino acids. Trimming removed 0 bases from V and 5 bases from J, with 4 bases in between. Germline-derived CDR1 and CDR2 are MNHEY and SVGEGT. In DNA form, the CDR3 reads TGTGCCAGCAGTTACTCGGAGACCGGGGAGCTGTTTTTT. It specifies CASSYSETGELFF.

The chain uses TRBV20-1 and TRBJ1-4, with TRBD1 as a possible D gene (6 bases). The CDR3 is 17 amino acids. With 3 bases removed from V and 0 bases from J, the gap between germline ends came to 17 bases. Germline-derived CDR1 and CDR2 are DFQATT and SNEGSKA (reference sequence). CDR3 sequence: CSASGDIGSATNEKLFF. The CDR3, as DNA: TGCAGTGCTAGTGGGGACATTGGGTCTGCAACTAATGAAAAACTGTTTTTT.

The V and J genes are TRBV7-9 and TRBJ2-3, with D unresolved. The CDR3 consists of 14 residues. Trimming took off 5 bases at V and 0 bases at J, with 9 bases between the two ends. The germline CDR1 and CDR2 sequences are SEHNR and FQNEAQ (reference sequence). The CDR3 is CASSEGISTDTQYF. Here the CDR3 DNA reads TGTGCCAGCAGCGAAGGGATTAGCACAGATACGCAGTATTTT.

This clonotype was seen repeatedly, ten times or more. This chain links TRBV11-2 with TRBJ2-5, with a tentative D call TRBD1 (6 bases). The CDR3 has 13 amino acids. Germline V gene lookup returns CDR1 SGHAT and CDR2 FQNNGV. The V and J ends lost 1 base and 3 bases respectively, with 6 bases between them. The DNA for the CDR3 is TGTGCCAGCAGCTTAGGGACAGAAGAGACCCAGTACTTC. It encodes CASSLGTEETQYF. The complete variable domain, with remaining parts taken from reference TRBV11-2 and TRBJ2-5, reads EAGVAQSPRYKIIEKRQSVAFWCNPISGHATLYWYQQILGQGPKLLIQFQNNGVVDDSQLPKDRFSAERLKGVDSTLKIQPAKLEDSAVYLCASSLGTEETQYFGPGTRLLVL.